Listed below are T cell receptor beta chains from one sample, sequenced in a study of shared clonotypes between healthy human individuals. Sequenced by immunoSEQ multiplex PCR; TCRdb stores in-frame clones only, minus some. The sample holds around 1.5 million clones, 95% to 99% seen once. Material: naive CD4+ T cells sorted from blood. The receptors derive from a man younger than 40 in good health. The CDR3 runs from the conserved cysteine through the conserved F or W. Fields, in order: D gene, V gene, clone size, CDR3 length, J gene, CDR3 protein, CDR3 DNA. D genes are given only for firm matches. Clone size is shown for a subset of rows, as once, few, many or a class of expanded clone.

D: .; V: TRBV7-8; size: .; length: 18; J: TRBJ1-1; CDR3: CASILQLTRVWGDTEAFF; DNA: TGTGCCAGCATCCTCCAACTGACCAGGGTGTGGGGGGACACTGAAGCTTTCTTT
D: .; V: TRBV6-4; size: .; length: 14; J: TRBJ1-3; CDR3: CASVLGGSGNTIYF; DNA: TGTGCCAGCGTCCTCGGCGGATCTGGAAACACCATATATTTT
D: TRBD1; V: TRBV7-9; size: .; length: 15; J: TRBJ1-1; CDR3: CASSVPGGRNTEAFF; DNA: TGTGCCAGCAGCGTCCCAGGGGGCCGCAACACTGAAGCTTTCTTT
D: .; V: TRBV27; size: .; length: 16; J: TRBJ2-7; CDR3: CASSWWPQGGSYEQYF; DNA: TGTGCCAGCAGTTGGTGGCCCCAGGGTGGATCCTACGAGCAGTACTTC
D: .; V: TRBV5-4; size: .; length: 15; J: TRBJ2-1; CDR3: CASSLVGGKNNEQFF; DNA: TGTGCCAGCAGCTTGGTTGGTGGCAAGAACAATGAGCAGTTCTTC
D: .; V: TRBV18; size: .; length: 19; J: TRBJ1-4; CDR3: CASSQTPRGSGGRNEKLFF; DNA: TGTGCCAGCTCACAGACCCCGAGAGGATCGGGGGGGCGTAATGAAAAACTGTTTTTT
D: .; V: TRBV5-1; size: .; length: 13; J: TRBJ2-5; CDR3: CASSEGGGETQYF; DNA: TGCGCCAGCTCGGAAGGGGGTGGGGAGACCCAGTACTTC
D: TRBD1; V: TRBV2; size: .; length: 15; J: TRBJ1-4; CDR3: CASGPRTGYVEKLFF; DNA: TGTGCCAGCGGGCCCCGGACAGGCTATGTTGAAAAACTGTTTTTT
D: TRBD2; V: TRBV4-2; size: .; length: 15; J: TRBJ2-7; CDR3: CASSLREGLSYEQYF; DNA: TGTGCCAGCAGCCTACGGGAGGGCCTTTCCTACGAGCAGTACTTC
D: .; V: TRBV7-8; size: .; length: 14; J: TRBJ1-3; CDR3: CASSLAVSGNTIYF; DNA: TGTGCCAGCAGCTTAGCAGTTTCTGGAAACACCATATATTTT
D: .; V: TRBV11-2; size: .; length: 13; J: TRBJ2-7; CDR3: CASSPRLKGEQYF; DNA: TGTGCCAGCAGCCCCCGCCTTAAGGGCGAGCAGTACTTC
D: .; V: TRBV7-2; size: .; length: 14; J: TRBJ2-1; CDR3: CASSLGSSYNEQFF; DNA: TGTGCCAGCAGCTTGGGCAGCTCCTACAATGAGCAGTTCTTC
D: .; V: TRBV18; size: .; length: 12; J: TRBJ1-1; CDR3: CASSPKGTEAFF; DNA: TGTGCCAGCTCACCAAAGGGAACTGAAGCTTTCTTT
D: TRBD1; V: TRBV7-9; size: .; length: 16; J: TRBJ1-4; CDR3: CASSLWTGVKHEKLFF; DNA: TGTGCCAGCAGCCTGTGGACAGGGGTTAAACATGAAAAACTGTTTTTT
D: TRBD1; V: TRBV28; size: .; length: 14; J: TRBJ1-2; CDR3: CASSFLGQNYGYTF; DNA: TGTGCCAGCAGTTTCTTGGGACAGAACTATGGCTACACCTTC
D: TRBD2; V: TRBV7-2; size: .; length: 16; J: TRBJ2-1; CDR3: CASSLDQASGSDEQFF; DNA: TGTGCCAGCAGCTTAGATCAGGCTAGCGGGAGTGATGAGCAGTTCTTC
D: .; V: TRBV5-1; size: .; length: 14; J: TRBJ2-7; CDR3: CASSPPGVSYEQYF; DNA: TGCGCCAGCAGCCCCCCCGGGGTCTCCTACGAGCAGTACTTC
D: TRBD1; V: TRBV4-1; size: once; length: 13; J: TRBJ1-5; CDR3: CASSRLGGEPQHF; DNA: TGCGCCAGCAGCCGGCTAGGGGGCGAGCCCCAGCATTTT
D: .; V: TRBV5-6; size: once; length: 17; J: TRBJ1-3; CDR3: CASRLGGPRQEINTIYF; DNA: TGTGCCAGCAGGTTGGGAGGGCCTCGACAGGAAATAAACACCATATATTTT
D: .; V: TRBV30; size: .; length: 11; J: TRBJ2-7; CDR3: CAWEGAYEQYF; DNA: TGTGCCTGGGAAGGGGCCTACGAGCAGTACTTC
D: .; V: TRBV19; size: .; length: 15; J: TRBJ2-1; CDR3: CASTYDASRVNEQFF; DNA: TGTGCCAGTACCTACGACGCATCTAGGGTAAATGAGCAGTTCTTC
D: TRBD2; V: TRBV5-1; size: .; length: 15; J: TRBJ2-5; CDR3: CASSLVGSGTETQYF; DNA: TGCGCCAGCAGCTTGGTCGGTAGCGGGACAGAGACCCAGTACTTC
D: .; V: TRBV6-5; size: .; length: 13; J: TRBJ2-1; CDR3: CASSSRTGSEQFF; DNA: TGTGCCAGCAGTTCGCGGACTGGATCGGAGCAGTTCTTC
D: TRBD1; V: TRBV10-1; size: once; length: 13; J: TRBJ2-7; CDR3: CASSEGTGSEQYF; DNA: TGCGCCAGCAGTGAGGGGACAGGGTCCGAGCAGTACTTC
D: .; V: TRBV7-9; size: .; length: 16; J: TRBJ2-1; CDR3: CASSPWRRGAYNEQFF; DNA: TGTGCCAGCAGCCCTTGGAGGCGGGGCGCCTACAATGAGCAGTTCTTC
D: .; V: TRBV7-2; size: .; length: 13; J: TRBJ1-3; CDR3: CASSSRTGNTIYF; DNA: TGTGCCAGCAGCTCACGAACGGGAAACACCATATATTTT
D: .; V: TRBV6-1; size: .; length: 14; J: TRBJ2-3; CDR3: CASSAPGLTDTQYF; DNA: TGTGCCAGCAGTGCCCCGGGACTCACAGATACGCAGTATTTT
D: TRBD2; V: TRBV27; size: .; length: 17; J: TRBJ2-7; CDR3: CASSLGLAGSGSYEQYF; DNA: TGTGCCAGCAGTTTAGGGCTAGCGGGAAGCGGTAGCTACGAGCAGTACTTC
D: .; V: TRBV13; size: .; length: 13; J: TRBJ2-7; CDR3: CASSLVQGEGQYF; DNA: TGTGCCAGCAGCTTGGTACAGGGGGAGGGGCAGTACTTC
D: TRBD2; V: TRBV7-3; size: .; length: 15; J: TRBJ2-7; CDR3: CASSFSGASSYEQYF; DNA: TGTGCCAGCAGCTTTAGCGGGGCGAGCTCCTACGAGCAGTACTTC
D: TRBD1; V: TRBV28; size: .; length: 14; J: TRBJ2-4; CDR3: CASQGQGLKNIQYF; DNA: TGTGCCTCCCAGGGACAGGGGCTAAAAAACATTCAGTACTTC
D: .; V: TRBV11-2; size: .; length: 16; J: TRBJ1-3; CDR3: CASSLELWSSGNTIYF; DNA: TGTGCCAGCAGCTTAGAACTCTGGAGCTCTGGAAACACCATATATTTT
D: TRBD2; V: TRBV7-7; size: .; length: 13; J: TRBJ2-7; CDR3: CASSLGTRNEQYF; DNA: TGTGCTAGCAGCCTAGGGACTAGGAACGAGCAGTACTTC